This is a list of T cell receptor beta chains from one sample in a study of beta chain features in type 1 diabetes. Sequencing was performed with immunoSEQ multiplex PCR; in TCRdb, only in-frame clones are kept and a portion is missing. The repertoire includes 150,000 to 170,000 clones, about 8.1% of them detected once, and approximately 0.65% sits in the top ten. Sequencing was done on a sample of central memory CD4+ T cells from blood. The source is a man aged 18 to 30 in good health. Both conserved end residues are part of each CDR3. A D gene is named only where the DNA matches it firmly. Clone size is not always given. Where it is, it says once, few, many or a class for expanded clones.

TRBV28	NA	NA	TRBJ2-7	CASRSRQWSQYEQYF	TGTGCCAGCAGATCTAGACAGTGGAGTCAATACGAGCAGTACTTC
TRBV7-9	few	TRBD1	TRBJ1-5	CASSWGQGAGGQPQHF	TGTGCCAGCAGCTGGGGACAGGGGGCTGGCGGTCAGCCCCAGCATTTT
TRBV10-3	few	TRBD1	TRBJ2-5	CAISVGTDHQETQYF	TGTGCCATCAGTGTAGGGACAGACCACCAAGAGACCCAGTACTTC
TRBV7-3	NA	NA	TRBJ2-2	CASSLSPQGGELFF	TGTGCCAGCAGCTTAAGTCCCCAGGGCGGGGAGCTGTTTTTT
TRBV6-5	few	NA	TRBJ2-2	CASSYGQEAGELFF	TGTGCCAGCAGTTACGGGCAGGAGGCCGGGGAGCTGTTTTTT
TRBV6-1	few	NA	TRBJ1-5	CASSEVQGSNQPQHF	TGTGCCAGCAGTGAAGTACAGGGCAGCAATCAGCCCCAGCATTTT
TRBV7-6	NA	NA	TRBJ2-1	CASSSLESGQFF	TGTGCCAGCAGCTCCCTGGAGTCTGGGCAGTTCTTC
TRBV7-3	few	TRBD1	TRBJ2-7	CASSLMGRGYEQYF	TGTGCCAGCAGCTTAATGGGCAGGGGGTACGAGCAGTACTTC
TRBV28	NA	TRBD2	TRBJ2-7	CASSSPAGEGKYEQYF	TGTGCCAGCAGTTCACCAGCGGGAGAGGGAAAATACGAGCAGTACTTC
TRBV7-3	few	TRBD2	TRBJ2-1	CASSPGTTHNEQFF	TGTGCCAGCAGCCCCGGGACTACCCACAATGAGCAGTTCTTC
TRBV27	few	TRBD2	TRBJ2-7	CASSLLASGKIEQYF	TGTGCCAGCAGTTTATTGGCTAGCGGGAAAATCGAGCAGTACTTC
TRBV30	NA	TRBD1	TRBJ1-4	CAWSVWDRSGEKLFF	TGTGCCTGGAGTGTTTGGGACAGGTCCGGTGAAAAACTGTTTTTT
TRBV9	few	NA	TRBJ2-1	CASSVFVGAGEQFF	TGTGCCAGCAGCGTATTTGTGGGGGCCGGTGAGCAGTTCTTC
TRBV9	NA	TRBD1	TRBJ1-1	CASSEGADTEAFF	TGTGCCAGCAGCGAGGGGGCGGACACTGAAGCTTTCTTT
TRBV14	few	TRBD1	TRBJ1-1	CASSQVDRTNTEAFF	TGTGCCAGCAGCCAAGTGGACAGGACGAACACTGAAGCTTTCTTT
TRBV30	NA	TRBD1	TRBJ1-6	CAWSTGGPLHF	TGTGCCTGGAGTACAGGGGGACCCCTCCACTTT
TRBV28	NA	NA	TRBJ2-3	CASPPDGRQGTDTQYF	TGTGCCAGCCCCCCGGACGGCCGACAGGGCACAGATACGCAGTATTTT
TRBV20-1	few	NA	TRBJ2-3	CSAPLTDTQYF	TGCAGTGCCCCCCTCACAGATACGCAGTATTTT
TRBV6-5	NA	TRBD1	TRBJ2-5	CASKTGGGQYF	TGTGCCAGCAAGACAGGGGGCGGCCAGTACTTC
TRBV29-1	NA	TRBD1	TRBJ2-5	CSAQGAGETQYF	TGCAGCGCCCAGGGGGCGGGAGAGACCCAGTACTTC
TRBV6-5	few	TRBD1	TRBJ1-1	CASSSPGTGSTEAFF	TGTGCCAGCAGTAGCCCCGGGACAGGGAGCACTGAAGCTTTCTTT
TRBV7-9	few	NA	TRBJ2-7	CASSLASGNYEQYF	TGTGCCAGCAGCTTAGCTTCAGGGAACTACGAGCAGTACTTC
TRBV29-1	NA	NA	TRBJ2-1	CSGSHTNNEQFF	TGCAGCGGGAGCCATACCAACAATGAGCAGTTCTTC
TRBV4-1	NA	NA	TRBJ2-5	CASSQVAVQETQYF	TGCGCCAGCAGCCAGGTGGCAGTTCAAGAGACCCAGTACTTC
TRBV19	few	NA	TRBJ2-7	CASSLTGLTGEQYF	TGTGCCAGTAGCCTGACAGGTCTGACGGGCGAGCAGTACTTC
TRBV27	few	TRBD1	TRBJ1-1	CASSGTGAGGNTEAFF	TGTGCCAGCAGTGGAACAGGGGCTGGAGGGAACACTGAAGCTTTCTTT
TRBV18	few	NA	TRBJ2-7	CASSPLREQYF	TGTGCCAGCTCACCCCTCAGGGAGCAGTACTTC
TRBV7-2	NA	NA	TRBJ1-4	CASSHNSGGLNEKLFF	TGTGCCAGCAGCCATAACTCCGGGGGGCTTAATGAAAAACTGTTTTTT
TRBV19	few	TRBD1	TRBJ2-2	CATMLQGAIGELFF	TGTGCCACCATGCTCCAGGGGGCGATCGGGGAGCTGTTTTTT
TRBV18	few	TRBD2	TRBJ2-7	CASSQGLAGVSEQYF	TGTGCCAGCTCCCAAGGACTAGCGGGAGTTAGCGAGCAGTACTTC
TRBV9	NA	TRBD2	TRBJ2-1	CASSSGTSGGLSYNEQFF	TGTGCCAGCAGTTCCGGGACTAGCGGGGGCCTTTCCTACAATGAGCAGTTCTTC
TRBV7-9	few	TRBD1	TRBJ2-5	CASSSGQGGETQYF	TGTGCCAGCAGCTCCGGACAGGGCGGAGAGACCCAGTACTTC
TRBV7-6	NA	NA	TRBJ2-7	CASSFGGSDEQYF	TGTGCCAGCAGCTTCGGAGGATCCGACGAGCAGTACTTC
TRBV23-1	many	TRBD1	TRBJ2-7	CASSQKQAPGQCYEQYF	TGCGCCAGCAGTCAAAAACAGGCCCCGGGACAGTGCTACGAGCAGTACTTC
TRBV4-1	NA	TRBD1	TRBJ2-5	CASSQEGGRKETQYF	TGCGCCAGCAGCCAGGAAGGGGGCAGAAAAGAGACCCAGTACTTC
TRBV7-2	NA	TRBD2	TRBJ2-5	CASIVEVAGVETQYF	TGTGCCAGCATCGTGGAGGTAGCGGGGGTGGAGACCCAGTACTTC
TRBV7-2	few	NA	TRBJ2-3	CASSIVTADTQYF	TGTGCCAGCAGCATTGTAACGGCAGATACGCAGTATTTT
TRBV7-2	NA	TRBD1	TRBJ1-4	CASSPGTGLANEKLFF	TGTGCCAGCAGCCCCGGGACAGGGTTGGCTAATGAAAAACTGTTTTTT
TRBV7-2	NA	NA	TRBJ2-7	CASSFDRQNEQYF	TGTGCCAGCAGCTTCGACAGGCAGAACGAGCAGTACTTC